The present T cell receptor beta chain was sequenced within a study of T cell responses to AZD1222 COVID-19 vaccine. Whole-study findings and limits: The donor cohort was predominantly white British with a female majority, and clonal diversity may have been underestimated.

Sequencing was performed with immunoSEQ multiplex PCR; in TCRdb, only in-frame clones are kept and a portion is missing. This sample carries about 160,000 clones, 80% to 95% of them seen once, and the ten largest clones take approximately 3.6%. This CDR3 is built from 14 residues. Germline CDR1 and CDR2: SGHTA and FQGTGA. With 5 bases removed from V and 7 bases from J, the gap between germline ends came to 15 bases. On this clone: The antigen is not known.

The chain recombines TRBV7-3 with TRBJ2-1; a possible D gene is TRBD2 (7 bases). The sample here was peripheral blood, taken 28 days after the second AZD1222 dose. The sequence was collected from an adult who received the AZD1222 COVID-19 vaccine. CDR3 nucleotide sequence: TGTGCCAGCAGCCCAGGGGTTAGCGGGAATGAGCAGTTCTTC. Its protein product is CASSPGVSGNEQFF.